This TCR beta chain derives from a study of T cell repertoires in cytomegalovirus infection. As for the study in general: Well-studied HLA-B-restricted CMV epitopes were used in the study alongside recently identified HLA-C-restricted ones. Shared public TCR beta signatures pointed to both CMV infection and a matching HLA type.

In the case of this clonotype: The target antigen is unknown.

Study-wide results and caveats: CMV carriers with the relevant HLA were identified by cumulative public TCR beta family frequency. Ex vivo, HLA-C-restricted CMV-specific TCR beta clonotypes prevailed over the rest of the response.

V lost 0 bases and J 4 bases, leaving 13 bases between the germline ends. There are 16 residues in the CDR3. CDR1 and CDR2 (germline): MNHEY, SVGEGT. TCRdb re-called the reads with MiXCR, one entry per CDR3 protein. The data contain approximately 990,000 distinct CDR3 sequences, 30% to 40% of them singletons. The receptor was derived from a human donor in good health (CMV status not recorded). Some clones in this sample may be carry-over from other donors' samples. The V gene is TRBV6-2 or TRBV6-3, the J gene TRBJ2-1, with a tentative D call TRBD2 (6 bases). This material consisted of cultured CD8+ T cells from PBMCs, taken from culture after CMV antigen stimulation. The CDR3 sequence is CASSYSGRDLYNEQFF. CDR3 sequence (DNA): TGTGCCAGCAGTTACTCTGGTAGGGACTTATACAATGAGCAGTTCTTC.